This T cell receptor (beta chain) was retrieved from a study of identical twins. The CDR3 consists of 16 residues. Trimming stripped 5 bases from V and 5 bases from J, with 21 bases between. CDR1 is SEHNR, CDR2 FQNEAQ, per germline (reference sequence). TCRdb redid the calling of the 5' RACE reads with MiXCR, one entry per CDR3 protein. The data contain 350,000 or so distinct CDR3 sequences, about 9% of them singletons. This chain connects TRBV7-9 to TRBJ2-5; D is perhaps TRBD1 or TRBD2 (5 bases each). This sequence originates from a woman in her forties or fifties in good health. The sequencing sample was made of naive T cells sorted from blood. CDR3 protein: CASSPMRGLFLETQYF. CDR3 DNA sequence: TGTGCCAGCAGCCCAATGAGGGGCTTATTTTTGGAGACCCAGTACTTC. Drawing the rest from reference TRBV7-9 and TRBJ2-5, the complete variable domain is DTGVSQNPRHKITKRGQNVTFRCDPISEHNRLYWYRQTLGQGPEFLTYFQNEAQLEKSRLLSDRFSAERPKGSFSTLEIQRTEQGDSAMYLCASSPMRGLFLETQYFGPGTRLLVL.